This T cell receptor (beta chain) appears in the sequencing data of a study of Ad26.COV2.S vaccination and SARS-CoV-2 variants. Clones were sequenced by immunoSEQ multiplex PCR, and TCRdb holds only the in-frame ones, with some missing. The sample consists of roughly 100,000 clones, less than 85% of them appearing once. Comment on this clone: Its antigen is unknown.

General study results and limits: Vaccinees displayed broader spike-specific TCR repertoires than placebo recipients. Vaccine recipients and placebo recipients showed similar non-spike TCR breadth. The authors reported substantial breadth in spike-specific CD8+ and CD4+ T cell responses after vaccination. Assessments of TCR breadth and depth may have underestimated the total T cell responses.

The sequences come from peripheral blood, collected after recovery from COVID-19. The source of this sequence is a human donor who had recovered from COVID-19.

The CDR3 spells CASSWGEQFF. The CDR3 DNA follows: TGTGCCAGCAGTTGGGGTGAGCAGTTCTTC. The chain employs TRBV6-5 and TRBJ2-1; D not certain. Trimming left V 4 bases short and J 9 bases short, with 4 bases between. The germline CDR1 and CDR2 sequences are MNHEY and SVGAGI. This CDR3 region has 10 residues.